The source of this TCR beta chain is a study of beta chain features in type 1 diabetes. Researchers reported sorting CD4+ naive, central memory, regulatory and stem cell-like memory cells via CD45RO/CCR7/CD25/CD127/CD95/CD27. The investigators reverse transcribed all of the isolated RNA, so they sequenced expressed TCRB transcripts. Measured with immunoSEQ multiplex PCR; TCRdb has only the in-frame clones, and not every one. The table includes roughly 310,000 clones, approximately 11% detected once. V was trimmed by 4 bases and J by 6 bases, leaving 13 bases between them. This CDR3 is built from 13 residues. The germline V gene has CDR1 KGHSH and CDR2 LQKENI.

The genes are TRBV18 and TRBJ2-7; perhaps TRBD1 as D (5 bases). This receptor was identified in a woman aged 25 to 39 in good health. What was sequenced was naive CD4+ T cells from blood. CDR3 sequence reads: CASSRAGSGEQYF. CDR3 nucleotides: TGTGCCAGCTCACGGGCAGGGTCTGGCGAGCAGTACTTC.